This TCR beta chain is from a study of T cells and Merkel cell carcinoma outcomes. Repertoires were generated with immunoSEQ multiplex PCR, while TCRdb's copy carries only in-frame clones and drops some. The profile covers some 3,100 clones, with 95% to 97% appearing a single time and over 1.5% taken by the ten largest. This CDR3 contains 12 residues. V was trimmed by 2 bases and J by 5 bases, leaving 4 bases between them. From germline, CDR1 is SGHVS and CDR2 FNYEAQ. The TCR sequence derives from a human donor with Merkel cell carcinoma. Sequencing was performed on tumor tissue from Merkel cell carcinoma. The chain recombines TRBV7-6 with TRBJ2-1, with D unresolved. Written as DNA, the CDR3 is TGTGCCAGCAGCTTAACGGACAATGAGCAGTTCTTC. Translating it yields CASSLTDNEQFF.